The 26 T cell receptor beta chains reported below all come from one sample, sequenced in a study of T cell responses to AZD1222 COVID-19 vaccine. Generated by immunoSEQ multiplex PCR, the TCRdb table keeps only in-frame clones and is missing some. The sample consists of approximately 80,000 clones, 80% of them appearing once. This material consisted of peripheral blood, taken on day 0 of AZD1222 vaccination. These receptors all come from an adult in good health.

In the case of this clone: A far larger clone differs by one base, so this is likely a read error. Other DNA sequences from this sample encode an identical CDR3 as well. The chain joins TRBV7-9 to TRBJ2-1, with 9 nucleotides matching TRBD2. The CDR3 totals 14 residues. The germline gives CDR1 SEHNR, CDR2 FQNEAQ (reference sequence). The CDR3 DNA follows: TGTGCCTGCAGCGGGGCGGGAGGGGGGAATGAGCAGTTCTTC. As protein: CACSGAGGGNEQFF.

CDR3 DNA sequence: TGTGCCACCAGTGACTCAGGGCTCCTATACAATGAGCAGTTCTTC. It translates to CATSDSGLLYNEQFF. This chain links TRBV24-1 with TRBJ2-1; perhaps TRBD1 as D (5 bases). Looked up from germline, CDR1 is KGHDR and CDR2 is SFDVKD. V was shortened by 4 bases and J by 4 bases, with 13 bases between the two germline ends. CDR3 length: 15 residues.

The chain combines TRBV7-2 with TRBJ1-3; D is undetermined. This CDR3 comprises 13 residues. Between the trimmed V and J ends, which lost 5 bases and 4 bases, there was a span of 9 bases. Germline V lookup: CDR1 SGHTA, CDR2 FQGNSA. In DNA form, the CDR3 reads TGTGCCAGCAGCGGAGTCCCAGGAAACACCATATATTTT. Protein sequence: CASSGVPGNTIYF.

V usage is TRBV28 and J usage is TRBJ1-2; no definite D call. Germline V gene sequence: CDR1 MDHEN, CDR2 SYDVKM. The V gene lost 5 bases and the J gene lost 7 bases, with 17 bases spanning the gap. This CDR3 comprises 14 residues. CDR3 sequence: CASSPRGRALGYTF. CDR3 nucleotide sequence: TGTGCCAGCAGTCCCCGGGGTAGAGCGCTTGGCTACACCTTC.

This chain uses TRBV7-5 with TRBJ2-5. TRBV7-5 is a documented pseudogene. The CDR3 loop spans 14 amino acids. CDR3 in DNA: TGTGTCAGAAGCTTAGGACTGGGGGTAGAGACCCAGTACTTC. The encoded protein is CVRSLGLGVETQYF.

This clone was detected a few times. The chain uses TRBV6-5 and TRBJ1-1, with D possibly being TRBD1 (6 bases). This CDR3 spans 15 amino acids. Trimming removed 6 bases at V and 4 bases at J, with 18 bases between. Germline CDR1 and CDR2: MNHEY and SVGAGI. Here the CDR3 DNA reads TGTGCCAGCAGCCAAGGGGGTGGGTGGGGCACTGAAGCTTTCTTT. Protein sequence: CASSQGGGWGTEAFF.

J is TRBJ1-1 and V is TRBV30, with D perhaps TRBD1 (5 bases). Trimming removed 5 bases from V and 1 base from J, with 11 bases in between. The CDR3 contains 13 residues. In germline, CDR1 is GTSNPN, CDR2 SVGIG (reference sequence). The CDR3 coding sequence is TGTGCCTGGGCAGGGTTGAGGAACACTGAAGCTTTCTTT. Its translation is CAWAGLRNTEAFF. Combining the CDR3 with reference TRBV30 and TRBJ1-1 gives the whole variable domain SQTIHQWPATLVQPVGSPLSLECTVEGTSNPNLYWYRQAAGRGLQLLFYSVGIGQISSEVPQNLSASRPQDRQFILSSKKLLLSDSGFYLCAWAGLRNTEAFFGQGTRLTVV.

V and J are TRBV28 and TRBJ1-2, with TRBD1 as a possible D gene (5 bases). V lost 7 bases and J 11 bases, leaving 14 bases between the germline ends. The CDR3 loop spans 11 amino acids. Germline values: CDR1 MDHEN, CDR2 SYDVKM. The CDR3 sequence is CASTDDRPYTF. The CDR3 DNA reads as TGTGCCAGCACCGACGACAGACCTTACACCTTC.

This sequence joins TRBV19 and TRBJ2-6, with D maybe TRBD1 (6 bases). In germline, CDR1 is LNHDA, CDR2 SQIVND (reference sequence). Trimming removed 1 base from V and 2 bases from J, with 9 bases in between. The CDR3 contains 16 residues. The CDR3 loop is CASSIGPGAGANVLTF. The DNA of the CDR3 is TGTGCCAGTAGTATAGGGCCAGGGGCTGGGGCCAACGTCCTGACTTTC.

V usage is TRBV19 and J usage is TRBJ2-7; the D gene is possibly TRBD1 (6 bases). The CDR3 runs 15 residues. Germline CDR1 LNHDA, CDR2 SQIVND (reference sequence). The germline V and J ends were trimmed by 5 bases and 0 bases, with 14 bases remaining between them. This CDR3 is CASSPGHQVSYEQYF. In DNA form, the CDR3 reads TGTGCCAGTAGTCCGGGACACCAAGTCTCCTACGAGCAGTACTTC.

The genes are TRBV5-4 and TRBJ2-1; possibly TRBD1 or TRBD2 for D (5 bases each). The germline V and J ends were trimmed by 2 bases and 5 bases, with 11 bases remaining between them. Germline CDR1 reads SGHNT; CDR2 reads YYREEE (reference sequence). The CDR3 is 14 residues long. The CDR3 DNA reads as TGTGCCAGCAGCTTATCCGGGACCGACAATGAGCAGTTCTTC. It translates to CASSLSGTDNEQFF.

The chain joins TRBV3-1 (or the pseudogene TRBV3-2) to TRBJ1-5; a possible D gene is TRBD1 (5 bases). The length of the CDR3 is 14 residues. Per germline, CDR1 LGHDT and CDR2 YNNKEL (reference sequence). The germline V and J ends were trimmed by 4 bases and 0 bases, with 7 bases remaining between them. The CDR3 bases are TGTGCCAGCAGCCGCAGGGCTAGCAATCAGCCCCAGCATTTT. This encodes CASSRRASNQPQHF.

A few counts support this clone. The chain employs TRBV6-5 and TRBJ1-1; D is possibly TRBD1 (6 bases). Germline lookup yields CDR1 MNHEY and CDR2 SVGAGI. V dropped 0 bases and J dropped 0 bases, with 11 bases sitting between them. The length of the CDR3 is 16 residues. The CDR3: CASSYSRGLMNTEAFF. CDR3 nucleotide sequence: TGTGCCAGCAGTTACTCCAGGGGTCTAATGAACACTGAAGCTTTCTTT.

The V call is TRBV27, the J call TRBJ1-2, with TRBD1 matching 8 bases. The CDR3 loop spans 15 amino acids. The junction had 12 bases not matched to a gene; V was cut back by 6 bases and J by 6 bases. Germline V gene lookup returns CDR1 MNHEY and CDR2 SMNVEV (reference sequence). The chain's CDR3 is CASSTLGQGRDGYTF. The CDR3 DNA is TGTGCCAGCAGCACGCTCGGACAGGGACGAGATGGCTACACCTTC.

The chain links TRBV28 to TRBJ1-5; D is unclear. Germline values: CDR1 MDHEN, CDR2 SYDVKM. The CDR3 covers 14 residues. Trimming cost V 3 bases and J 2 bases, with 8 bases left between them. CDR3 in DNA: TGTGCCAGCAGTTTGGGTCAGCGCAATCAGCCCCAGCATTTT. As protein: CASSLGQRNQPQHF.

The rearrangement links TRBV5-1 to TRBJ2-5; D is possibly TRBD1 or TRBD2 (5 bases each). Germline assignment: CDR1 SGHRS and CDR2 YFSETQ. With 0 bases removed from V and 5 bases from J, the gap between germline ends came to 17 bases. This CDR3 is built from 16 residues. CDR3 region: CASSLAGGNLGETQYF. The CDR3 DNA follows: TGCGCCAGCAGCTTGGCTGGGGGAAACCTCGGGGAGACCCAGTACTTC.

The rearrangement joins TRBV2 to TRBJ2-3; D is tentatively TRBD1 or TRBD2 (6 bases each). This CDR3 is 14 amino acids long. Germline CDR1 SNHLY, CDR2 FYNNEI. Trimming shortened V by 11 bases and J by 9 bases, and 24 bases separated the two germline ends. CDR3 amino acids: CASALRGPTTTQYF. The CDR3 bases are TGTGCCTCGGCTCTCCGGGGGCCGACGACCACGCAGTATTTT.

This rearrangement joins TRBV29-1 to TRBJ1-2; perhaps TRBD1 as D (6 bases). CDR1 and CDR2 (germline): SQVTM, ANQGSEA. CDR3 length: 13 residues. Trimming pared 7 bases from V and 0 bases from J, leaving 12 bases between. The CDR3 DNA follows: TGCAGCGCCCAAGGGGGGGCTAACTATGGCTACACCTTC. Amino acids: CSAQGGANYGYTF. Combining the CDR3 with reference TRBV29-1 and TRBJ1-2 gives the whole variable domain SAVISQKPSRDICQRGTSLTIQCQVDSQVTMMFWYRQQPGQSLTLIATANQGSEATYESGFVIDKFPISRPNLTFSTLTVSNMSPEDSSIYLCSAQGGANYGYTFGSGTRLTVV.

The CDR3 coding sequence is TGTGCCAGCAGCTTAGAGGTATATGGCTACACCTTC. Translating it yields CASSLEVYGYTF. This sequence joins TRBV7-2 and TRBJ1-2; D is uncertain. CDR3 size: 12 residues. Trimming cost V 1 base and J 5 bases, with 5 bases left between them. Germline V CDR1 and CDR2: SGHTA, FQGNSA.

This clone was recorded only once. The chain employs TRBV7-2 and TRBJ1-6; D is possibly TRBD1 (6 bases). The V end lost 5 bases, the J end lost 9 bases, and 20 bases lay between the germline ends. The CDR3 contains 16 residues. The germline gives CDR1 SGHTA, CDR2 FQGNSA. The DNA of the CDR3 is TGTGCCAGCAGCATACTAGGGGGGGGTGTAGGTTCACCCCTCCACTTT. Protein product: CASSILGGGVGSPLHF.

The V and J genes are TRBV11-2 and TRBJ1-5; D is uncertain. CDR1 is SGHAT, CDR2 FQNNGV, per germline. With 4 bases removed from V and 11 bases from J, the gap between germline ends came to 12 bases. CDR3 length: 12 residues. The CDR3 bases are TGTGCCAGCAGCTCTGACGGGTGGGCCCAGCATTTT. Translation: CASSSDGWAQHF.

This clone was observed once. The chain's CDR3 is CASSAGTGLSGGYTF. The CDR3 DNA sequence: TGTGCCAGCAGCGCAGGGACAGGACTAAGTGGTGGCTACACCTTC. This chain connects TRBV7-2 to TRBJ1-2; 8 nucleotides align to TRBD1. J was trimmed by 7 bases and V by 5 bases; bases with no gene match: 12. The CDR3 runs to 15 residues. Germline assignment: CDR1 SGHTA and CDR2 FQGNSA.

The chain has TRBV7-6 and TRBJ2-5; 8 bases are a match to TRBD1. Germline CDR1 and CDR2: SGHVS and FNYEAQ. The CDR3 is made up of 15 amino acids. The V and J ends lost 5 bases and 1 base, in that order; junction bases with no gene match: 6. CDR3 residues: CASSLGTGSQETQYF. Written as DNA, the CDR3 is TGTGCCAGCAGCCTCGGGACAGGCAGCCAAGAGACCCAGTACTTC.

The J gene is TRBJ2-1, the V gene TRBV9; no reliable D call. This CDR3 contains 13 residues. Germline values: CDR1 SGDLS, CDR2 YYNGEE. V dropped 4 bases and J dropped 7 bases, with 12 bases sitting between them. Here the CDR3 reads CASSFSLGNEQFF. The CDR3 DNA is TGTGCCAGCAGCTTCTCCCTGGGAAATGAGCAGTTCTTC. Full variable domain (outside the CDR3, taken from reference TRBV9 and TRBJ2-1): DSGVTQTPKHLITATGQRVTLRCSPRSGDLSVYWYQQSLDQGLQFLIQYYNGEERAKGNILERFSAQQFPDLHSELNLSSLELGDSALYFCASSFSLGNEQFFGPGTRLTVL.

The gene calls are TRBV11-3 and TRBJ2-3; 7 nucleotides align to TRBD2. V lost 3 bases, J lost 6 bases, and 3 bases stayed unmatched. Germline assignment: CDR1 SGHNT and CDR2 YENEEA. The CDR3 is 13 amino acids. The CDR3 sequence is CASSLGGADTQYF. The CDR3 nucleotides read TGTGCCAGCAGCTTGGGAGGGGCGGATACGCAGTATTTT.

V usage is TRBV28 and J usage is TRBJ1-2; D perhaps matches TRBD1 (5 bases). From germline, CDR1 is MDHEN and CDR2 SYDVKM. The CDR3 is made up of 13 amino acids. The V gene lost 8 bases and the J gene lost 7 bases, with 17 bases spanning the gap. CDR3 sequence reads: CASAIGRASGYTF. In nucleotides, the CDR3 is TGTGCCAGCGCCATCGGCAGGGCCAGTGGCTACACCTTC.